The entry below describes one TCR beta chain. Its antigen is unknown. Synthetically made TCR analog templates were put into each PCR as spikes. The table came from immunoSEQ multiplex PCR; TCRdb's copy has only in-frame clones and leaves some out. The profile shows about 38,000 clones, over 80% of them singletons. The record originates from a study of PD-L1 blockade in urothelial cancer. Across the study: Each blood sample yielded a median of about 150,000 T cells.

The time point is: pretreatment peripheral blood. The number of samples from each patient was between 1 and 8, taken pretreatment and on-treatment. J gave up 5 bases and V 4 bases, and 1 base lay outside the gene matches. Germline V gene lookup returns CDR1 SGHTA and CDR2 FQGNSA. The CDR3 consists of 13 residues. The study, taken as a whole, reports: Sub-median blood TCR clonality before treatment predicted longer survival.

The sequencing used PBMCs, collected around atezolizumab (anti-PD-L1) treatment. This sequence originates from a man older than 75 with urothelial cancer. The chain couples TRBV7-2 to TRBJ2-1; 8 positions agree with TRBD1. CDR3 in amino acids: CASSSDRDNEQFF. In nucleotides, the CDR3 is TGTGCCAGCAGCTCGGACAGGGACAATGAGCAGTTCTTC.